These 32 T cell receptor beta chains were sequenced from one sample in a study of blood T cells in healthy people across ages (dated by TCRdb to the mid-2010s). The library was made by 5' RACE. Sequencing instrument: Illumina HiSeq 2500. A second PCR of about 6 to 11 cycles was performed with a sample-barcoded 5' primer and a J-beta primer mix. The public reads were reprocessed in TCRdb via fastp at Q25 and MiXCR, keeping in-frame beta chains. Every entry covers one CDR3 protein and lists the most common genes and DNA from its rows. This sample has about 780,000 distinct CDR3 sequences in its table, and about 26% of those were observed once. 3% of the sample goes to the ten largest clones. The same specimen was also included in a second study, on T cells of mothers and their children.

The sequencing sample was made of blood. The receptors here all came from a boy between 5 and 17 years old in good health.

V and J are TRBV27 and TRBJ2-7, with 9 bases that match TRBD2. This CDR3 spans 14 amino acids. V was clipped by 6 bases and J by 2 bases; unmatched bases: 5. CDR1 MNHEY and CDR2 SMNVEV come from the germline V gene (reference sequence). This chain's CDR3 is CASRPAGGAYEQYF. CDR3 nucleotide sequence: TGTGCCAGCAGACCCGCGGGGGGGGCCTACGAGCAGTACTTC.

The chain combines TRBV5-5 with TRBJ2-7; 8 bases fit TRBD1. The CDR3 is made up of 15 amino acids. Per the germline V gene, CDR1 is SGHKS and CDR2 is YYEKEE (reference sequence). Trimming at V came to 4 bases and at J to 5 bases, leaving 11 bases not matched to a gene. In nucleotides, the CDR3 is TGTGCCAGCAGCCCGGGCCAGACAGGGGTGGACGAGCAGTACTTC. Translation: CASSPGQTGVDEQYF.

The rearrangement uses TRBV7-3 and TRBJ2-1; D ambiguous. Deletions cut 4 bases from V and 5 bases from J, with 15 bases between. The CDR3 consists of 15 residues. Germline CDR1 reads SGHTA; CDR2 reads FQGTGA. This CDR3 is CASSSAPNSNNEQFF. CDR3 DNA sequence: TGTGCCAGCAGCTCCGCCCCAAACTCGAACAATGAGCAGTTCTTC.

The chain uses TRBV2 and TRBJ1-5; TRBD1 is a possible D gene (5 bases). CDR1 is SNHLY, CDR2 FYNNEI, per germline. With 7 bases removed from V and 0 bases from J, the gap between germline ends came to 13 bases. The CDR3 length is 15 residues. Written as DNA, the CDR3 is TGTGCCAGCAACCCCGACAGTCATAGCAATCAGCCCCAGCATTTT. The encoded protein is CASNPDSHSNQPQHF.

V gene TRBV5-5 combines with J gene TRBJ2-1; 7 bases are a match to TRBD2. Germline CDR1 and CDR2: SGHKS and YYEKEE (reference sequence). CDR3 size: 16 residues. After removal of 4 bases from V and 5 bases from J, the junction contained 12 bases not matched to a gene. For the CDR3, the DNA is TGTGCCAGCAGCCCGGGTTGGACTAGGAACGACAATGAGCAGTTCTTC. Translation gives CASSPGWTRNDNEQFF. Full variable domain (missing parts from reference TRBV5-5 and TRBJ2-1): DAGVTQSPTHLIKTRGQQVTLRCSPISGHKSVSWYQQVLGQGPQFIFQYYEKEERGRGNFPDRFSARQFPNYSSELNVNALLLGDSALYLCASSPGWTRNDNEQFFGPGTRLTVL.

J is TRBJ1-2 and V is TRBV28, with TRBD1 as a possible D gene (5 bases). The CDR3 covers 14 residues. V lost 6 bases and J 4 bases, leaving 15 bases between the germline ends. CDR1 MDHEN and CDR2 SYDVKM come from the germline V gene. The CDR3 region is CASSYETVLYGYTF. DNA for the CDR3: TGTGCCAGCAGCTACGAGACAGTCCTCTATGGCTACACCTTC.

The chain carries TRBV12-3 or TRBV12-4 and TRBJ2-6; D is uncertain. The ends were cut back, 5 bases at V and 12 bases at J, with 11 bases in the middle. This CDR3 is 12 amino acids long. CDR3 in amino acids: CASSPGPSVLTF. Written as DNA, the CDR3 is TGTGCCAGCAGTCCTGGACCGAGCGTCCTGACTTTC.

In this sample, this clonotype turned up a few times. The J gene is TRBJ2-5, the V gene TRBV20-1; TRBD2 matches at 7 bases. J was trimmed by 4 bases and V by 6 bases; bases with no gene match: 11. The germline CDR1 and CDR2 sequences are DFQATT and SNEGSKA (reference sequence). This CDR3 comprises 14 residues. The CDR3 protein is CSARPRDYRETQYF. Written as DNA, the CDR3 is TGCAGTGCCAGACCTCGGGACTACCGAGAGACCCAGTACTTC.

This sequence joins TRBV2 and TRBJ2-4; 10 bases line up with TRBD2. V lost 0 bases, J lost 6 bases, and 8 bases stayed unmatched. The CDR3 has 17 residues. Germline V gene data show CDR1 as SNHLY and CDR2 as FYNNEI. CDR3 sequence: CASSEAFSGGAGNIQYF. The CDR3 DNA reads TGTGCCAGCAGTGAAGCGTTCAGCGGGGGGGCGGGAAACATTCAGTACTTC.

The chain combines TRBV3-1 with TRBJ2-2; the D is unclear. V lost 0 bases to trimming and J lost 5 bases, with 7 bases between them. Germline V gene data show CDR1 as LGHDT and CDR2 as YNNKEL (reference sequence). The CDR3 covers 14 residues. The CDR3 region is CASSQDLVTGELFF. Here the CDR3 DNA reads TGTGCCAGCAGCCAAGATCTGGTGACCGGGGAGCTGTTTTTT.

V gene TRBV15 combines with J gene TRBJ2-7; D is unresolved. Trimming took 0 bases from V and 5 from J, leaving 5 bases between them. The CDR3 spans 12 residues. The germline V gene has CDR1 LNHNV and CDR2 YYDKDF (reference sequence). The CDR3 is CATSRDSNEQYF. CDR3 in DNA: TGTGCCACCAGCAGAGATTCTAACGAGCAGTACTTC.

For the CDR3, the DNA is TGTGCCAGCAGAGCAGGGGGGGCCTCCTATAATTCACCCCTCCACTTT. Encoded protein: CASRAGGASYNSPLHF. The J gene is TRBJ1-6, the V gene TRBV7-2; 7 bases are shared with TRBD1. This CDR3 has 16 amino acids. Germline CDR1 reads SGHTA; CDR2 reads FQGNSA. V gave up 6 bases and J gave up 0 bases; unmatched junction bases: 5.

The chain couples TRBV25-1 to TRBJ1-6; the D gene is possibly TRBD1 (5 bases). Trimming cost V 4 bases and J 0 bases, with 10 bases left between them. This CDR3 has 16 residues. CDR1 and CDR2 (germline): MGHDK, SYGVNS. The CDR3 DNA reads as TGTGCCAGCAGTGGGAAGGGGAGCTCCTATAATTCACCCCTCCACTTT. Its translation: CASSGKGSSYNSPLHF. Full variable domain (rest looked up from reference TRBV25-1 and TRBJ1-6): EADIYQTPRYLVIGTGKKITLECSQTMGHDKMYWYQQDPGMELHLIHYSYGVNSTEKGDLSSESTVSRIRTEHFPLTLESARPSHTSQYLCASSGKGSSYNSPLHFGNGTRLTVT.

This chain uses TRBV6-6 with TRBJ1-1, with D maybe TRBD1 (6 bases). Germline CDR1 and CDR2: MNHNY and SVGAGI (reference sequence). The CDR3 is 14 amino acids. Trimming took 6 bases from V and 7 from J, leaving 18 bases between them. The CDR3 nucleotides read TGTGCCAGCAGCCCGTTACCCTTGGACAGTGAAGCTTTCTTT. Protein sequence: CASSPLPLDSEAFF.

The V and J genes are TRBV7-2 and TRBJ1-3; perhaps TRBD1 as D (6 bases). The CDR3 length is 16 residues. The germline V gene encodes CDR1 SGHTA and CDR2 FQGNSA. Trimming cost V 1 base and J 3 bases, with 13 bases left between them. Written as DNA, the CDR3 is TGTGCCAGCAGCTTAGTTGGCAGGGGTGGTGGAAACACCATATATTTT. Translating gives CASSLVGRGGGNTIYF.

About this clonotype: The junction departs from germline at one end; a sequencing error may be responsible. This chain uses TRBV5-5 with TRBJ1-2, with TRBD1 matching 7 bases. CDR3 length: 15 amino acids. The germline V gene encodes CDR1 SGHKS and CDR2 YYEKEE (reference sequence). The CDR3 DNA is TGTGCTAGCAGATCGGAGGTCAGGGGGTTAGATGGCTACACCTTC. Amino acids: CASRSEVRGLDGYTF. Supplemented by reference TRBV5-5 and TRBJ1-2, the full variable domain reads DAGVTQSPTHLIKTRGQQVTLRCSPISGHKSVSWYQQVLGQGPQFIFQYYEKEERGRGNFPDRFSARQFPNYSSELNVNALLLGDSALYLCASRSEVRGLDGYTFGSGTRLTVV.

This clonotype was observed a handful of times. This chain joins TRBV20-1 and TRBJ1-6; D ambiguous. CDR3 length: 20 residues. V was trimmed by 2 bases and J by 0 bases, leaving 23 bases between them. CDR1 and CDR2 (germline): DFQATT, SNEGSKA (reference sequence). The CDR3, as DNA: TGCAGTGCTAGACGGATGGTCGCCCAAGGTTTAAGCTCCTATAATTCACCCCTCCACTTT. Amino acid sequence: CSARRMVAQGLSSYNSPLHF.

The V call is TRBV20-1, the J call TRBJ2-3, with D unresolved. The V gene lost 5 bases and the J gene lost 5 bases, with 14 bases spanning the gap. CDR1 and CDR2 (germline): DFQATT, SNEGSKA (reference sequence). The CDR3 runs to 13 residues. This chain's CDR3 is CSALGTLGDTQYF. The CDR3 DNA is TGCAGTGCTCTGGGCACATTAGGAGATACGCAGTATTTT.

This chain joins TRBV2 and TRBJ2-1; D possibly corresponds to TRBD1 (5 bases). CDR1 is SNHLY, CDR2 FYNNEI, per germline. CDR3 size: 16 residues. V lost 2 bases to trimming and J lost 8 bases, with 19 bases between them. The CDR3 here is CASSELGQVQVDEQFF. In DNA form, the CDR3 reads TGTGCCAGCAGTGAATTGGGGCAGGTACAGGTGGATGAGCAGTTCTTC. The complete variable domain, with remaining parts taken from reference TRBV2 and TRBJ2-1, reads EPEVTQTPSHQVTQMGQEVILRCVPISNHLYFYWYRQILGQKVEFLVSFYNNEISEKSEIFDDQFSVERPDGSNFTLKIRSTKLEDSAMYFCASSELGQVQVDEQFFGPGTRLTVL.

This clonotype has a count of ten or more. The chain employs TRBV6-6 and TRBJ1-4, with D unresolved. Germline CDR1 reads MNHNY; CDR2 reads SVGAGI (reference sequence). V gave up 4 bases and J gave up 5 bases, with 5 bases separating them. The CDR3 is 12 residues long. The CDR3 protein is CASSSRNEKLFF. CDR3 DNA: TGTGCCAGCAGTTCCCGAAATGAAAAACTGTTTTTT.

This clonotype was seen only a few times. The CDR3 region has the DNA TGTGCCAGCTCATCGACGGAGGAGAGGACAGGGTCCAATGAGCAGTTCTTC. Protein: CASSSTEERTGSNEQFF. This chain connects TRBV18 to TRBJ2-5; 8 nucleotides match TRBD1. The DNA end is more similar to TRBJ2-1, so the J call may be wrong. Germline lookup yields CDR1 KGHSH and CDR2 LQKENI. The CDR3 runs to 17 residues.

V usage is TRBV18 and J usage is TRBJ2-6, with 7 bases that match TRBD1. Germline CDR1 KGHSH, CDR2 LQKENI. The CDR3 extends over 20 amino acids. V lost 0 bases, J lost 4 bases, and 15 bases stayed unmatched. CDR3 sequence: CASSPPAGIHRGSGANVLTF. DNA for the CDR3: TGTGCCAGCTCACCACCGGCAGGTATCCACAGGGGCTCGGGGGCCAACGTCCTGACTTTC.

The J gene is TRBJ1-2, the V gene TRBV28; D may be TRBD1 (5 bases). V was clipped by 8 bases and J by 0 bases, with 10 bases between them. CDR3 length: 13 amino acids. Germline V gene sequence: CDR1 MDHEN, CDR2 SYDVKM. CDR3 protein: CASGTAANYGYTF. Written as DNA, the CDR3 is TGTGCCAGCGGGACCGCGGCTAACTATGGCTACACCTTC.

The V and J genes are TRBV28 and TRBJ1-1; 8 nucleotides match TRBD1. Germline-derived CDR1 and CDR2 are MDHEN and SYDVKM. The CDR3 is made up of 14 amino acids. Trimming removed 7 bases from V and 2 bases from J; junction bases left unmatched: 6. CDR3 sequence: CASIWGQVNTEAFF. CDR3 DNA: TGTGCCAGCATCTGGGGACAGGTCAACACTGAAGCTTTCTTT.

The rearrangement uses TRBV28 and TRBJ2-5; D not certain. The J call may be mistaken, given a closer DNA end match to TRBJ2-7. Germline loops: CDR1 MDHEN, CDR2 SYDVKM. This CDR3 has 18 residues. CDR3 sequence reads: CASSLSIFVGFFTYEQYF. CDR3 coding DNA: TGTGCCAGCAGTTTATCGATCTTTGTGGGTTTCTTCACCTACGAGCAGTACTTC.

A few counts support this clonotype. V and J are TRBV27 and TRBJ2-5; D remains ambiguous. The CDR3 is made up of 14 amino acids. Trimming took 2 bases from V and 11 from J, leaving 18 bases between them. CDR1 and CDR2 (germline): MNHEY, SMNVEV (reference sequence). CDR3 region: CASSLRDQHDVQYF. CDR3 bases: TGTGCCAGCAGTTTAAGAGACCAACACGATGTGCAGTACTTC.

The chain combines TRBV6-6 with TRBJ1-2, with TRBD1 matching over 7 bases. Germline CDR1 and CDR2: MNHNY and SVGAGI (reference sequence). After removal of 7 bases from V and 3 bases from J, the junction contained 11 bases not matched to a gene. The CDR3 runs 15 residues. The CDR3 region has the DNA TGTGCCAGCAAAGACGGCGGGCAGGGGGACTATGGCTACACCTTC. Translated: CASKDGGQGDYGYTF.

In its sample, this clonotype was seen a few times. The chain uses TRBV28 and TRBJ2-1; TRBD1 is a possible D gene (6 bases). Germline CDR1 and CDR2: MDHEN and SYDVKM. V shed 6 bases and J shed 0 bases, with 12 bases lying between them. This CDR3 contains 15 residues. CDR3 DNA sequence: TGTGCCAGCAGCGAACAGGGCTACTCCTACAATGAGCAGTTCTTC. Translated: CASSEQGYSYNEQFF.

DNA for the CDR3: TGTGCCAGCAGTTACTCGTTTGCGGGGGGGATGGAGACCCAGTACTTC. This codes for CASSYSFAGGMETQYF. The J gene is TRBJ2-5, the V gene TRBV6-6; 9 bases match TRBD2. Germline V gene data show CDR1 as MNHNY and CDR2 as SVGAGI (reference sequence). After removal of 0 bases from V and 5 bases from J, the junction contained 7 bases not matched to a gene. The CDR3 extends over 16 amino acids.

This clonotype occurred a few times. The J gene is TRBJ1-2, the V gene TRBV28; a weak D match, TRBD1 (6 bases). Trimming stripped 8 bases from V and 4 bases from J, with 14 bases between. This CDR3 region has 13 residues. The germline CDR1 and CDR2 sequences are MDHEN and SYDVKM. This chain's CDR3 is CASESTGLYGYTF. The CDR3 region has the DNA TGTGCCAGCGAGAGTACAGGGCTCTATGGCTACACCTTC.

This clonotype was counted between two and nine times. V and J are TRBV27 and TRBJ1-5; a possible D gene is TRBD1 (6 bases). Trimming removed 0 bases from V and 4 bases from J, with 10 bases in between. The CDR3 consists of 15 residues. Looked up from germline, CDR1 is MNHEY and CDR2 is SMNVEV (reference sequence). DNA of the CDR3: TGTGCCAGCAGTTTATCGTCAGGACAGAATCAGCCCCAGCATTTT. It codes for CASSLSSGQNQPQHF.

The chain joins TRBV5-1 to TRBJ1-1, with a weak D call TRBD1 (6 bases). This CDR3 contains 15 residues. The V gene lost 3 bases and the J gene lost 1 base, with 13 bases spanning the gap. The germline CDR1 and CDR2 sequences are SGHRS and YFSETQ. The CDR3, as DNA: TGCGCCAGCAGCTCCTTACAGGGAGGGAACACTGAAGCTTTCTTT. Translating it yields CASSSLQGGNTEAFF.